The 16 T cell receptor beta chains in this list originate from one sample, sequenced in a study of T cells after yellow fever vaccination. TCRdb re-derived calls from the 5' RACE reads in MiXCR, one entry per CDR3 protein. This sample has hundreds of thousands of distinct CDR3 sequences, with roughly 13% found just once. The sequences come from PBMCs, collected on the day of the yellow fever booster vaccination. The receptors originated from a man aged 30-40 years who received the YFV17D yellow fever vaccine.

In this sample, this clonotype turned up many times. The gene calls are TRBV7-2 and TRBJ2-2, with 9 bases identical to TRBD1. V lost 5 bases and J lost 6; bases outside the gene matches: 7. Germline CDR1 and CDR2: SGHTA and FQGNSA. The CDR3 loop spans 15 amino acids. The CDR3 bases are TGTGCCAGCAGCCCCCAGGACAGGGGTCCCGGGGAGCTGTTTTTT. Amino acids: CASSPQDRGPGELFF.

This clonotype was observed a handful of times. The V call is TRBV4-3, the J call TRBJ2-1; 9 nucleotides agree with TRBD2. With 0 bases clipped from V and 8 bases from J, the junction kept 8 bases outside the gene matches. The CDR3 spans 16 residues. Germline V CDR1 and CDR2: LGHNA, YSLEER. The CDR3 loop is CASSQEGGRAIDEQFF. In nucleotides, the CDR3 is TGCGCCAGCAGCCAAGAAGGCGGGAGGGCCATCGATGAGCAGTTCTTC.

The gene calls are TRBV5-1 and TRBJ2-1; 8 nucleotides line up with TRBD2. V shed 2 bases, J shed 4 bases, and the junction held 11 bases outside the gene matches. The CDR3 totals 17 residues. Germline V gives CDR1 SGHRS, CDR2 YFSETQ. This chain's CDR3 is CASSLKVGTSGYNEQFF. CDR3 DNA: TGCGCCAGCAGCTTAAAAGTAGGTACTAGCGGATACAATGAGCAGTTCTTC.

This chain's CDR3 is CASSWRETRYTDTQYF. In nucleotides, the CDR3 is TGTGCCAGCAGCTGGAGGGAGACTAGGTACACAGATACGCAGTATTTT. The V call is TRBV5-6, the J call TRBJ2-3, with D possibly being TRBD2 (6 bases). This CDR3 has 16 amino acids. The V gene lost 3 bases and the J gene lost 2 bases, with 16 bases spanning the gap. Per germline, CDR1 SGHDT and CDR2 YYEEEE. Full variable domain (outside the CDR3, taken from reference TRBV5-6 and TRBJ2-3): DAGVTQSPTHLIKTRGQQVTLRCSPKSGHDTVSWYQQALGQGPQFIFQYYEEEERQRGNFPDRFSGHQFPNYSSELNVNALLLGDSALYLCASSWRETRYTDTQYFGPGTRLTVL.

This clonotype was picked up a small number of times. The V and J genes are TRBV7-9 and TRBJ1-2; D is perhaps TRBD1 (5 bases). Germline CDR1 and CDR2: SEHNR and FQNEAQ (reference sequence). Between the trimmed V and J ends, which lost 5 bases and 5 bases, there was a span of 15 bases. CDR3 length: 14 amino acids. In DNA form, the CDR3 reads TGTGCCAGCAGCCCCGGGGGAGGGAGTTATGGCTACACCTTC. Protein sequence: CASSPGGGSYGYTF.

A few counts support this clonotype. The chain is built from TRBV5-3 and TRBJ2-1; 9 nucleotides align to TRBD1. TRBV5-3 is given ORF status, its function remaining uncertain. The CDR3 has 18 residues. V gave up 0 bases and J gave up 8 bases; unmatched junction bases: 15. The CDR3: CARSLVDDRGKGIDEQFF. The CDR3 DNA sequence: TGTGCCAGAAGCTTGGTAGATGACAGGGGGAAGGGAATCGATGAGCAGTTCTTC.

This clonotype has just a few counts. The chain recombines TRBV7-7 with TRBJ2-3; no clear D. The ends were cut back, 5 bases at V and 4 bases at J, with 13 bases in the middle. This CDR3 has 14 residues. Germline V gives CDR1 SSHAT, CDR2 FNYEAQ (reference sequence). The CDR3 DNA is TGTGCCAGCAGCCCGAGTTTGAAGGCAGATACGCAGTATTTT. Translating gives CASSPSLKADTQYF.

This clonotype was picked up a small number of times. This chain joins TRBV12-3 or TRBV12-4 and TRBJ1-1; D ambiguous. Trimming pared 8 bases from V and 1 base from J, leaving 8 bases between. The CDR3 length is 12 residues. CDR3 sequence reads: CASGVSNTEAFF. The CDR3 nucleotides read TGTGCCAGCGGGGTCTCGAACACTGAAGCTTTCTTT.

The CDR3 reads CASSLYSSLTGANVLTF. The CDR3 DNA is TGTGCCAGCAGTTTATACTCTAGTCTTACTGGGGCCAACGTCCTGACTTTC. The chain couples TRBV27 to TRBJ2-6; D remains unclear. Germline-derived CDR1 and CDR2 are MNHEY and SMNVEV (reference sequence). Trimming took 1 base from V and 2 from J, leaving 12 bases between them. This CDR3 has 17 amino acids.

The chain employs TRBV6-5 and TRBJ2-7, with D possibly called TRBD1 or TRBD2 (5 bases each). Trimming took 2 bases from V and 7 from J, leaving 21 bases between them. Germline assignment: CDR1 MNHEY and CDR2 SVGAGI. The CDR3 has 16 residues. Here the CDR3 reads CASSYLGAGRGEEQYF. CDR3 sequence (DNA): TGTGCCAGCAGTTACCTCGGCGCGGGCCGAGGGGAAGAGCAGTACTTC.

This clonotype was counted ten times or more. The chain has TRBV5-6 and TRBJ2-7, with 7 bases that match TRBD2. The CDR3 totals 13 residues. V shed 1 base and J 2 bases; nucleotides not matched to a gene: 0. Germline CDR1 and CDR2: SGHDT and YYEEEE. CDR3 sequence: CASSLTSAYEQYF. The CDR3 nucleotides are TGTGCCAGCAGCTTGACTAGCGCCTACGAGCAGTACTTC. The full variable domain, with the rest looked up from reference TRBV5-6 and TRBJ2-7, is DAGVTQSPTHLIKTRGQQVTLRCSPKSGHDTVSWYQQALGQGPQFIFQYYEEEERQRGNFPDRFSGHQFPNYSSELNVNALLLGDSALYLCASSLTSAYEQYFGPGTRLTVT.

The rearrangement uses TRBV23-1 and TRBJ2-1; 14 bases agree with TRBD2. TRBV23-1 is an open reading frame whose function is uncertain. This CDR3 has 15 residues. The V gene end was trimmed by 6 bases and the J gene end by 10 bases; junction bases not matched to a gene: 8. The CDR3 nucleotides are TGCGCCAGCAGGGGACTAGCGGGAGTGGTAGTCGAGCAGTTCTTC. This sequence encodes CASRGLAGVVVEQFF.

In its sample, this clonotype was seen a few times. The rearrangement uses TRBV14 and TRBJ2-7; TRBD2 matches at 12 bases. Trimming at V came to 6 bases and at J to 4 bases, leaving 7 bases not matched to a gene. The CDR3 covers 15 residues. Looked up from germline, CDR1 is SGHDN and CDR2 is FVKESK. This CDR3 reads CASSFLAGGLYEQYF. Here the CDR3 DNA reads TGTGCCAGCAGTTTTCTAGCGGGAGGGTTATACGAGCAGTACTTC.

This clonotype was counted a few times. The V call is TRBV4-3, the J call TRBJ2-7, with 9 bases that match TRBD1. CDR1 is LGHNA, CDR2 YSLEER, per germline. The CDR3 spans 15 residues. V gave up 2 bases and J gave up 5 bases; unmatched junction bases: 7. This CDR3 is CASSQKQGAWDEQYF. The CDR3 DNA sequence: TGCGCCAGCAGCCAAAAACAGGGGGCTTGGGACGAGCAGTACTTC.

Turning to this clonotype: A much larger clone differs from this one at a single base, so this may be a read error. The V and J genes are TRBV29-1 and TRBJ2-2; tentative D call: TRBD2 (5 bases). Germline CDR1 is SQVTM and CDR2 is ANQGSEA. The ends were cut back, 7 bases at V and 4 bases at J, with 16 bases in the middle. There are 14 residues in the CDR3. DNA of the CDR3: TGCAGCGCCAATAGAGGGAAGGGCACCGGGGAGCTGTTTTTT. Translation: CSANRGKGTGELFF.

The V and J genes are TRBV7-2 and TRBJ2-3; 7 positions agree with TRBD1. Germline CDR1 and CDR2: SGHTA and FQGNSA. This CDR3 is 14 amino acids long. V trimming: 6 bases; J trimming: 6 bases; junction bases outside the gene matches: 9. The CDR3 DNA reads TGTGCCAGCAGGAAAGGACAGGCGAAGGATACGCAGTATTTT. Translation: CASRKGQAKDTQYF.